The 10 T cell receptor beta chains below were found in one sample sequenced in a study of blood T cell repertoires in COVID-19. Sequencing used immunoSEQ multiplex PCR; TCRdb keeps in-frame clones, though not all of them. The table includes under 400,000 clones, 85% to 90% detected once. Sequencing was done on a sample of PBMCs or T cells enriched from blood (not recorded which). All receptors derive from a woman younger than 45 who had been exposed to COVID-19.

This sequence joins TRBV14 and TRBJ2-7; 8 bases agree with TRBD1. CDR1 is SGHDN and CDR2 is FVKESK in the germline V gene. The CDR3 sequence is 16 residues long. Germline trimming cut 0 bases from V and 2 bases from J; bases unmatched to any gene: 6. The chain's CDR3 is CASSQDWGTGPYEQYF. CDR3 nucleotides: TGTGCCAGCAGCCAAGATTGGGGGACAGGACCCTACGAGCAGTACTTC.

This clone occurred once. CDR3 sequence (DNA): TGTGCCAGTACCCCCCGACAGGGGTTGAACACTGAAGCTTTCTTT. It codes for CASTPRQGLNTEAFF. The chain combines TRBV19 with TRBJ1-1, with 8 nucleotides matching TRBD1. V gave up 7 bases and J gave up 0 bases; unmatched junction bases: 7. CDR1 and CDR2 from the germline V gene are LNHDA and SQIVND (reference sequence). This CDR3 spans 15 amino acids. Full variable domain (remainder filled in from reference TRBV19 and TRBJ1-1): DGGITQSPKYLFRKEGQNVTLSCEQNLNHDAMYWYRQDPGQGLRLIYYSQIVNDFQKGDIAEGYSVSREKKESFPLTVTSAQKNPTAFYLCASTPRQGLNTEAFFGQGTRLTVV.

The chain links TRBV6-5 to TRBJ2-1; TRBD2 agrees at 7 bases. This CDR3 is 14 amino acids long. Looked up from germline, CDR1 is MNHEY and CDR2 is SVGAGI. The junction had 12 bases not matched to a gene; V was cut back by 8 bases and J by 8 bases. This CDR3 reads CASSLGEGPDEQFF. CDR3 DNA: TGTGCCAGCTCCCTGGGGGAGGGCCCCGATGAGCAGTTCTTC.

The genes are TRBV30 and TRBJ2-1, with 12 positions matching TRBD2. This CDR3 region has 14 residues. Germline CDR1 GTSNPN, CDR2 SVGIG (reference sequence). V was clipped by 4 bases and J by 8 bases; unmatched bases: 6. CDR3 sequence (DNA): TGTGCCTGGATGCTAGCGGGAGGGGGCGATGAGCAGTTCTTC. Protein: CAWMLAGGGDEQFF.

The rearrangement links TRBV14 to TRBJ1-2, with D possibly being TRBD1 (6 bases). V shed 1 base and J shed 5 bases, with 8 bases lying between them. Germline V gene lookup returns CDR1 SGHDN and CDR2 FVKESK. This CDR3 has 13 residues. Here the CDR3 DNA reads TGTGCCAGCAGCCAAGGGACAGATTATGGCTACACCTTC. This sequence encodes CASSQGTDYGYTF.

CDR3 DNA: TGTGCCACCCATCCGGGTATACGCAATCAGCCCCAGCATTTT. This sequence encodes CATHPGIRNQPQHF. The chain is built from TRBV10-3 and TRBJ1-5; D is ambiguous. This CDR3 has 14 amino acids. CDR1 ENHRY and CDR2 SYGVKD come from the germline V gene. V gave up 10 bases and J gave up 2 bases, with 15 bases separating them.

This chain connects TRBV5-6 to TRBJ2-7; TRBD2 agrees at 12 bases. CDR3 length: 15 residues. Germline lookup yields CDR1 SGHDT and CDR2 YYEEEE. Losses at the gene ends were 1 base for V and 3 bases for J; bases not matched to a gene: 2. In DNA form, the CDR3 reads TGTGCCAGCAGCTTGTCGACTAGCGGGAGCTACGAGCAGTACTTC. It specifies CASSLSTSGSYEQYF.

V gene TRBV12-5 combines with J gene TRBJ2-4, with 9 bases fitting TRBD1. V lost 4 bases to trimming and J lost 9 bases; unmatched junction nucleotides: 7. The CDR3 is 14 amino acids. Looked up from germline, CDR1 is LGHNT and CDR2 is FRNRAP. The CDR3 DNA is TGTGCTAGTGGTTCCGGACAGGGGTACAGCATTCAGTACTTC. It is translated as CASGSGQGYSIQYF.

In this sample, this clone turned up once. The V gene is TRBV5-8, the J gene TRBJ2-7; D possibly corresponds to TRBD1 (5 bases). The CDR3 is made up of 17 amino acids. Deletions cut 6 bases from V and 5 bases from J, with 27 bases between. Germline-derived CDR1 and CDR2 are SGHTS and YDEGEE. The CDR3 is CASMPPPSGISFNEQYF. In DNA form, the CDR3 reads TGTGCCAGCATGCCCCCTCCCTCAGGGATTTCGTTTAACGAGCAGTACTTC.

The CDR3 loop reads CSVKQGAGEKLFF. For the CDR3, the DNA is TGCAGCGTTAAACAGGGGGCTGGGGAAAAACTGTTTTTT. The V call is TRBV29-1, the J call TRBJ1-4; 9 bases are a match to TRBD1. With V trimmed by 5 bases and J by 8 bases, 6 bases remained unmatched. The CDR3 has 13 residues. CDR1 is SQVTM, CDR2 ANQGSEA, per germline. The variable domain in full, with the rest retrieved from reference TRBV29-1 and TRBJ1-4, is SAVISQKPSRDICQRGTSLTIQCQVDSQVTMMFWYRQQPGQSLTLIATANQGSEATYESGFVIDKFPISRPNLTFSTLTVSNMSPEDSSIYLCSVKQGAGEKLFFGSGTQLSVL.